The sequence of this TCR beta chain was determined in a study of blood T cell repertoires in COVID-19. Produced via immunoSEQ multiplex PCR; TCRdb's table is partial and in-frame only. The sample carries about 180,000 clones, 70% to 85% recorded once. Input material: peripheral blood. This clonotype was obtained from a human donor in a cohort sampled during active COVID-19.

This chain's CDR3 is CASLTSGGNEQFF. CDR3 nucleotides: TGTGCCAGTCTGACTAGCGGGGGCAATGAGCAGTTCTTC. The V gene is TRBV12-3 or TRBV12-4, the J gene TRBJ2-1; 12 nucleotides align to TRBD2. This CDR3 has 13 residues. Trimming cost V 9 bases and J 6 bases; bases outside gene matches: 3.